Each of the 9 T cell receptor beta chains below was sequenced from the same sample in a study of tumor and adjacent non-tumor tissue in lung cancer. TCRbeta libraries were built with three rounds of nested PCR, modified from ARM-PCR. TCRdb processed the multiplex PCR reads anew with MiXCR; each CDR3 protein has one entry. The table shows tens of thousands of distinct CDR3 sequences, with about four fifths occurring only once. The template was RNA from unsorted bulk tissue. This non-tumor lung sample came from over 3 cm beyond the tumor edge. The sequenced sample was distant non-tumor lung tissue. These receptors were collected from a man in his fifties or sixties with non-small cell lung cancer.

As to this clonotype: A much bigger clone sits one base away, suggesting this may be a read error. The rearrangement uses TRBV24-1 and TRBJ2-4; no clear D. Looked up from germline, CDR1 is KGHDR and CDR2 is SFDVKD. V dropped 3 bases and J dropped 2 bases, with 7 bases sitting between them. This CDR3 is built from 14 residues. The CDR3 protein is CATSDTGPKNIQYF. CDR3 nucleotide sequence: TGTGCCACCAGTGATACGGGTCCCAAAAACATTCAGTACTTC.

Notes on this clonotype: At one boundary the junction diverges from the germline segment, which might be a read error. The V and J genes are TRBV20-1 and TRBJ2-5; 8 nucleotides align to TRBD1. The CDR3 contains 14 residues. CDR1 is DFQATT and CDR2 is SNEGSKA in the germline V gene (reference sequence). For the CDR3, the DNA is TGCAGTGCTAGTCGACAGGGGACCCAAGAGTCCCAGTACTTC. It specifies CSASRQGTQESQYF.

Remarks on this clonotype: The junction differs from germline at one of its ends, possibly a read error. The chain links TRBV5-1 to TRBJ2-3; 12 bases line up with TRBD2. Germline CDR1 SGHRS, CDR2 YFSETQ. The CDR3 loop spans 18 amino acids. The chain's CDR3 is CASSAEASGRASTGTQYF. The DNA for the CDR3 is TGCGCCAGCAGCGCCGAGGCTAGCGGGAGGGCGAGCACAGGTACGCAGTATTTT.

This clonotype was observed at least ten times. This chain joins TRBV12-5 and TRBJ2-7; TRBD1 might be the D (5 bases). This CDR3 region has 18 residues. Trimming shortened V by 0 bases and J by 1 base, and 19 bases separated the two germline ends. Germline values: CDR1 LGHNT, CDR2 FRNRAP. CDR3: CASGLVLRVQDRSYEQYF. As DNA, the CDR3 is TGTGCTAGTGGTTTGGTACTCAGGGTCCAGGACCGATCCTACGAGCAGTACTTC.

This clonotype has only a few counts. At one end, the junction sequence differs from germline, possibly due to a read error. CDR3 nucleotide sequence: TGTGCCAGCAGCTTGTATGGGGTAAGGACTGGAGCTTTCTTT. Amino acid sequence: CASSLYGVRTGAFF. V is TRBV5-4 and J is TRBJ1-1; D unresolved. Germline V gene data show CDR1 as SGHNT and CDR2 as YYREEE (reference sequence). The length of the CDR3 is 14 residues.

On this clonotype itself: Mismatch with germline at one junction end may stem from a read error. The V call is TRBV11-2, the J call TRBJ2-6; 7 bases are a match to TRBD1. CDR1 is SGHAT and CDR2 is FQNNGV in the germline V gene. The CDR3 has 19 residues. The chain's CDR3 is CASSLVPKDRLTGANVQTF. As DNA, the CDR3 is TGTGCCAGCAGCTTAGTTCCAAAGGACAGGCTCACTGGGGCCAACGTCCAGACTTTC.

This clonotype was observed at least ten times. The chain carries TRBV29-1 and TRBJ1-6, with TRBD1 matching 10 bases. The ends lost 7 bases at V and 9 bases at J; junction bases unmatched: 12. Germline lookup yields CDR1 SQVTM and CDR2 ANQGSEA. The CDR3 is 15 residues long. The CDR3 spells CSANFGTGVRSPLHF. In DNA, the CDR3 is TGCAGCGCCAACTTTGGGACAGGGGTTCGTTCACCCCTCCACTTT.

Comments on this clonotype: A read error may account for a junction end that differs from germline. The V and J genes are TRBV20-1 and TRBJ2-1, with a possible D match to TRBD1 (7 bases). This CDR3 spans 15 amino acids. Germline assignment: CDR1 DFQATT and CDR2 SNEGSKA (reference sequence). The CDR3 bases are TGCAGTGCTGACTCAGCAGGGGGGCCGCGGAATGTGCAGTTCTTC. This gives the protein CSADSAGGPRNVQFF.

Worth noting for this clonotype: Given a much more abundant clone one base away, this may be a read error. The chain links TRBV18 to TRBJ1-1; D perhaps matches TRBD1 (5 bases). CDR3 length: 16 amino acids. Germline V gene sequence: CDR1 KGHSH, CDR2 LQKENI. For the CDR3, the DNA is TGTGGCAGCTCACCATTCGGGGGGAATCCGATCACTGAAGCTTTCTTT. Translated, it gives CGSSPFGGNPITEAFF.